One and the same sample provided the 18 T cell receptor beta chains below, sequenced in a study of shared clonotypes between healthy human individuals (dated by TCRdb to 2018 to 2021). The library relied on the immunoSEQ multiplex PCR assay. TCRdb stores this immuneACCESS table with in-frame sequences only. Part of the clones is absent; in the studies checked, under half of the shortfall reflects unresolved V genes, and no reason is known for the rest. The sample has 450,000 to 650,000 clones on record, around 76% of them singletons. About 12% of the sample comes from the top ten. Sequencing was performed on PBMCs. Receptors were obtained from a woman aged 40 to 50 in good health. Some clones in this sample may be carry-over from other donors' samples.

Only a few counts were recorded for this clone. This sequence joins TRBV6-1 and TRBJ2-7, with D uncertain. Germline CDR1 MNHNS, CDR2 SASEGT. V was cut by 0 bases and J by 2 bases, with 11 bases left in between. CDR3 length: 15 amino acids. For the CDR3, the DNA is TGTGCCAGCAGTGAAGCGGGTTGGTCAACCTACGAGCAGTACTTC. This sequence encodes CASSEAGWSTYEQYF.

The V and J genes are TRBV11-2 and TRBJ2-7; D is uncertain. Trimming stripped 5 bases from V and 6 bases from J, with 14 bases between. The CDR3 sequence is 13 residues long. The germline V gene has CDR1 SGHAT and CDR2 FQNNGV. CDR3 nucleotides: TGTGCCAGCAGCCGAGGACGGCTAAGCGAGCAGTACTTC. It specifies CASSRGRLSEQYF.

This sequence joins TRBV10-2 and TRBJ2-5, with 12 bases that match TRBD1. The ends lost 4 bases at V and 4 bases at J; junction bases unmatched: 7. Germline CDR1 and CDR2: WSHSY and SAAADI. The CDR3 extends over 16 amino acids. The CDR3 loop reads CASSGRDRGLRETQYF. CDR3 sequence (DNA): TGCGCCAGCAGTGGGAGGGACAGGGGGCTCCGAGAGACCCAGTACTTC.

This chain joins TRBV5-4 and TRBJ2-5, with 9 bases lining up with TRBD1. Germline V gene lookup returns CDR1 SGHNT and CDR2 YYREEE (reference sequence). The CDR3 extends over 15 amino acids. The V segment lost 3 bases and the J segment 0 bases; nucleotides outside the gene matches: 3. For the CDR3, the DNA is TGTGCCAGCAGCTCGGGACAGGGTAACCAAGAGACCCAGTACTTC. Translating gives CASSSGQGNQETQYF.

This clone is a singleton in its sample. The CDR3 sequence is CATSRDYRYSNTEAFF. The DNA of the CDR3 is TGTGCCACCAGCAGAGATTACAGATATTCAAACACTGAAGCTTTCTTT. This chain uses TRBV15 with TRBJ1-1, with D hard to call. This CDR3 spans 16 amino acids. The V gene lost 0 bases and the J gene lost 2 bases, with 13 bases spanning the gap. CDR1 LNHNV and CDR2 YYDKDF come from the germline V gene (reference sequence).

J is TRBJ1-1 and V is TRBV6-1, with D tentatively TRBD1 (6 bases). Germline-derived CDR1 and CDR2 are MNHNS and SASEGT. V lost 2 bases, J lost 7 bases, and 14 bases lay in between. This CDR3 has 14 amino acids. The CDR3 region is CASSENIGDNEAFF. In DNA form, the CDR3 reads TGTGCCAGCAGTGAAAATATAGGGGACAATGAAGCTTTCTTT.

This clone was found once. The genes are TRBV6-4 and TRBJ2-1, with 9 bases fitting TRBD2. The CDR3 length is 13 residues. CDR1 is MRHNA, CDR2 SNTAGT, per germline. V lost 4 bases, J lost 10 bases, and 5 bases stayed unmatched. The CDR3 loop is CASSGVLAGEQFF. CDR3 coding DNA: TGTGCCAGCAGTGGCGTCCTAGCGGGAGAGCAGTTCTTC.

This clone has just a few counts. The chain uses TRBV7-2 and TRBJ2-7, with 13 bases fitting TRBD2. This CDR3 has 17 amino acids. V was pared by 4 bases and J by 6 bases, with 12 bases of the junction left unmatched. Germline CDR1 is SGHTA and CDR2 is FQGNSA. CDR3 sequence reads: CASSSPPGTSGISEQYF. In DNA form, the CDR3 reads TGTGCCAGCAGCTCACCACCCGGGACTAGCGGGATCTCCGAGCAGTACTTC.

This clone was seen more than once but under ten times. The chain links TRBV2 to TRBJ1-3; D possibly corresponds to TRBD1 (5 bases). The germline V gene encodes CDR1 SNHLY and CDR2 FYNNEI. Trimming pared 6 bases from V and 4 bases from J, leaving 13 bases between. The CDR3 spans 14 residues. The CDR3 coding sequence is TGTGCCAGCAGCGTTGGGGGTGCCGGAAACACCATATATTTT. This codes for CASSVGGAGNTIYF.

The chain recombines TRBV10-3 with TRBJ1-1; no clear D. Trimming pared 6 bases from V and 1 base from J, leaving 9 bases between. Germline CDR1 is ENHRY and CDR2 is SYGVKD. The CDR3 runs 13 residues. The DNA of the CDR3 is TGTGCCATCAGGAAGGCCCCGAACACTGAAGCTTTCTTT. It encodes CAIRKAPNTEAFF.

The chain links TRBV19 to TRBJ2-3, with 8 positions matching TRBD2. The germline V gene encodes CDR1 LNHDA and CDR2 SQIVND (reference sequence). The ends lost 1 base at V and 6 bases at J; junction bases unmatched: 6. The CDR3 covers 15 residues. CDR3 loop: CASSIAGGPQDTQYF. The DNA of the CDR3 is TGTGCCAGTAGTATAGCGGGAGGGCCTCAGGATACGCAGTATTTT.

The J gene is TRBJ2-5, the V gene TRBV11-2; a weak D match, TRBD1 (6 bases). The DNA end is more similar to TRBJ2-7, so the J call may be wrong. The CDR3 consists of 14 residues. CDR1 and CDR2 (germline): SGHAT, FQNNGV. The CDR3 DNA follows: TGTGCCAGCAGCCCCCGACAGGCCTCCTACGAGCAGTACTTC. Its protein product is CASSPRQASYEQYF.

This chain uses TRBV7-8 with TRBJ2-5; no definite D call. V gave up 1 base and J gave up 1 base, with 16 bases separating them. Germline V gene lookup returns CDR1 SGHVS and CDR2 FQNEAQ. There are 17 residues in the CDR3. This chain's CDR3 is CASSLVRFRTAQETQYF. The CDR3 coding sequence is TGTGCCAGCAGCTTAGTGCGGTTCCGGACCGCCCAAGAGACCCAGTACTTC.

A remark on this clone: With a much larger clone just one base away, this may be a read error. Other nucleotide sequences in the sample specify the same CDR3. J is TRBJ2-2 and V is TRBV29-1; 11 nucleotides agree with TRBD2. The germline gives CDR1 SQVTM, CDR2 ANQGSEA. V lost 4 bases to trimming and J lost 7 bases; unmatched junction nucleotides: 8. The CDR3 has 15 amino acids. In DNA, the CDR3 is TGCAGCGTTGCTGGGGGTAGCGGGAGGGGCGGGGAGCTGTTTTTT. Its translation is CSVAGGSGRGGELFF.

Note on this clone: Germline is not matched at one junction end, which may reflect a read error. V and J are TRBV7-7 and TRBJ2-2, with unresolved D. This CDR3 has 13 residues. The germline CDR1 and CDR2 sequences are SSHAT and FNYEAQ (reference sequence). In DNA, the CDR3 is TGTGCTAGCAGCTTAACTGGGGCCGGGGAGCTGTTTTTT. This gives the protein CASSLTGAGELFF.

The chain recombines TRBV5-4 with TRBJ2-1; tentatively, D is TRBD1 (6 bases). V dropped 4 bases and J dropped 3 bases, with 14 bases sitting between them. The germline gives CDR1 SGHNT, CDR2 YYREEE (reference sequence). The CDR3 extends over 15 amino acids. The CDR3 reads CASSIPTGGYNEQFF. The CDR3 region has the DNA TGTGCCAGCAGCATACCGACAGGAGGCTACAATGAGCAGTTCTTC.

J is TRBJ2-7 and V is TRBV18; possibly TRBD1 for D (6 bases). CDR1 is KGHSH, CDR2 LQKENI, per germline. The V end was cut by 3 bases, the J end by 4 bases, with 16 bases between. The CDR3 sequence is 15 residues long. In DNA form, the CDR3 reads TGTGCCAGCTCACCGACAGGCTCAAAGGGGTACGAGCAGTACTTC. Encoded protein: CASSPTGSKGYEQYF.

The chain joins TRBV2 to TRBJ1-1; D unresolved. The V gene's germline CDR1 is SNHLY and CDR2 FYNNEI. The V end lost 6 bases, the J end lost 5 bases, and 13 bases lay between the germline ends. This CDR3 comprises 13 residues. The CDR3 loop reads CASRAPASTEAFF. The DNA of the CDR3 is TGTGCCAGCAGGGCTCCAGCCTCGACTGAAGCTTTCTTT.